This TCR beta chain was sequenced for a study of molecular identifiers for immune sequencing clone quantification. Findings and limits, study-wide: It was shown that clones above 20 RNA copies held over 97% of effector molecules, but under 1% in naive cells.

The V end lost 4 bases, the J end lost 2 bases, and 7 bases lay between the germline ends. This CDR3 region has 13 residues. From germline, CDR1 is SEHNR and CDR2 FQNEAQ (reference sequence). This clonotype was seen at least ten times. Its cognate antigen is unknown. MiXCR, applied by TCRdb to the PCR reads, yields one record per CDR3 protein. The data hold more than 550,000 distinct CDR3 sequences, with 25% observed a single time. Naive CD8 library inputs spanned roughly 17,000 to 1,000,000 sorted cells and 10%, 30% or 50% RNA. Naive CD8 T cells were sorted, and the gate applied was CD8+CD4-CCR7+CD45RA+.

This rearrangement joins TRBV7-9 to TRBJ2-3; perhaps TRBD2 as D (6 bases). This sequence originates from a human donor in good health. Some libraries in this study had Jurkat cell RNA spiked in. The specimen sequenced was naive CD8+ T cells from blood, with Jurkat cell RNA spiked in. Subset of the sample: FACS-sorted CD8+CD4-CCR7+CD45RA+ naive T cells. The CDR3 nucleotides read TGTGCCAGCAGCTCGGGAGACACAGATACGCAGTATTTT. This encodes CASSSGDTDTQYF.